This entry concerns a single T cell receptor beta chain. This sample was taken from a study of T cells after yellow fever vaccination. Whole-study context: Those fractions that held only low numbers of cells were prepared using the SMART-Seq v4 Ultra Low Input RNA kit.

A process of 5'RACE template switching, which added a universal primer site and UMIs, was used to make TCR cDNA. TCRdb re-called the 5' RACE reads through MiXCR, storing one row per CDR3 protein. Counted here are hundreds of thousands of distinct CDR3 sequences, less than 20% occurring once; the ten biggest clones make up approximately 15%. The CDR3 runs 15 residues. The V end lost 8 bases, the J end lost 5 bases, and 19 bases lay between the germline ends. Germline V gene data show CDR1 as MNHEY and CDR2 as SMNVEV (reference sequence). The J gene is TRBJ2-1, the V gene TRBV27; D may be TRBD1 or TRBD2 (6 bases each). The receptor comes from a young man who received the YFV17D yellow fever vaccine. The specimen comprised PBMCs, sampled around 5 days after the first yellow fever vaccination. For the CDR3, the DNA is TGTGCCAGCCGGAGGGGGGTGTCCGCAGACAATGAGCAGTTCTTC. As protein: CASRRGVSADNEQFF.